This T cell receptor beta chain was retrieved from a study of PD-L1 blockade in urothelial cancer. Germline CDR1 reads SGHNT; CDR2 reads YYREEE (reference sequence). V was cut by 2 bases and J by 6 bases, with 14 bases left in between. The CDR3 runs to 14 residues. Sample time point: pretreatment peripheral blood. Clones were read by immunoSEQ multiplex PCR, and TCRdb kept only the in-frame ones, dropping some. There are tens of thousands of clones in the sample; 90% occur only once, and around 1.5% lies in the top ten. The V call is TRBV5-4, the J call TRBJ2-5; D perhaps matches TRBD2 (7 bases). The source is a man aged 55 to 70 with urothelial cancer. The sample in question was PBMCs, obtained around atezolizumab (anti-PD-L1) treatment. DNA for the CDR3: TGTGCCAGCAGCTTTTGGGGGGGCCCTAAGACCCAGTACTTC. It codes for CASSFWGGPKTQYF.